This T cell receptor beta chain stems from a study of cytomegalovirus exposure and HLA in healthy donors. Study-wide results and limits: Likely technical artifact: a cluster of highly shared sequence variants.

Worth noting for this clone: What it binds is not known.

Amplification used 60 Vbeta primers and 13 Jbeta primers. Only in-frame clones appear in the TCRdb table, and some are missing; sequencing was by immunoSEQ multiplex PCR. The sample lists roughly 180,000 clones, around 80% occurring once. Each donor was healthy, and each was a bone marrow donor. This clonotype originated in a woman in her 50s in good health and CMV-seropositive. Sequences were obtained from PBMCs.

CDR3 region: CASSGGTGYGNQPQHF. In DNA, the CDR3 is TGTGCCAGCAGCGGAGGGACAGGGTATGGCAATCAGCCCCAGCATTTT. The genes are TRBV9 and TRBJ1-5; 9 bases are a match to TRBD1. V shed 3 bases, J shed 2 bases, and the junction held 6 bases outside the gene matches. Germline V gives CDR1 SGDLS, CDR2 YYNGEE. This CDR3 spans 16 amino acids. The entire variable domain, with the rest obtained from reference TRBV9 and TRBJ1-5, is as follows: DSGVTQTPKHLITATGQRVTLRCSPRSGDLSVYWYQQSLDQGLQFLIQYYNGEERAKGNILERFSAQQFPDLHSELNLSSLELGDSALYFCASSGGTGYGNQPQHFGDGTRLSIL.